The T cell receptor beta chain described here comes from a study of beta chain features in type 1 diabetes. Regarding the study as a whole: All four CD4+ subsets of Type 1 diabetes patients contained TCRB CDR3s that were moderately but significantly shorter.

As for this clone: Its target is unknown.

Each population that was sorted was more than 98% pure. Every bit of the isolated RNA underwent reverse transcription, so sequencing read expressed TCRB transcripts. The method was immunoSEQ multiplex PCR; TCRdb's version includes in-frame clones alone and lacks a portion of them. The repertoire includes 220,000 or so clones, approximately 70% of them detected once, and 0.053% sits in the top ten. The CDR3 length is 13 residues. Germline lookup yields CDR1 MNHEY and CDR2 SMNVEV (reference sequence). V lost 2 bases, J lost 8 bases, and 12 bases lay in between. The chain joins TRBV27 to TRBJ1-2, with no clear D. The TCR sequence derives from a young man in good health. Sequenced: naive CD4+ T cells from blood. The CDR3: CASSLTVTGGYTF. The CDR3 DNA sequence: TGTGCCAGCAGTTTAACGGTCACCGGGGGCTACACCTTC.